These 29 T cell receptor beta chains were all obtained from the same sample, sequenced in a study of T cell changes during pregnancy in multiple sclerosis. The method was immunoSEQ multiplex PCR; TCRdb's version includes in-frame clones alone and lacks a portion of them. The sample carries tens of thousands of clones, about 91% recorded once. The material was CD4+ T cells from peripheral blood mononuclear cells, obtained after pregnancy. The receptors stem from a female donor in good health, enrolled as a control in a pregnancy study.

This chain connects TRBV19 to TRBJ1-6; a possible D gene is TRBD1 (5 bases). CDR3 length: 14 residues. Germline CDR1 LNHDA, CDR2 SQIVND (reference sequence). The ends were cut back, 3 bases at V and 11 bases at J, with 14 bases in the middle. The CDR3: CASSITRGSAPLHF. DNA of the CDR3: TGTGCCAGTAGTATTACAAGGGGCTCGGCACCCCTCCACTTT. Full variable domain (missing parts from reference TRBV19 and TRBJ1-6): DGGITQSPKYLFRKEGQNVTLSCEQNLNHDAMYWYRQDPGQGLRLIYYSQIVNDFQKGDIAEGYSVSREKKESFPLTVTSAQKNPTAFYLCASSITRGSAPLHFGNGTRLTVT.

The gene calls are TRBV7-3 and TRBJ2-1, with TRBD2 identical over 9 bases. Per germline, CDR1 SGHTA and CDR2 FQGTGA. J gave up 4 bases and V 1 base, and 2 bases lay outside the gene matches. CDR3 length equals 15 residues. The CDR3 loop reads CASSLSLAGYNEQFF. DNA of the CDR3: TGTGCCAGCAGCTTAAGTCTAGCGGGGTACAATGAGCAGTTCTTC.

This chain links TRBV2 with TRBJ2-7, with 14 bases fitting TRBD2. The V gene end was trimmed by 6 bases and the J gene end by 6 bases; junction bases not matched to a gene: 4. Looked up from germline, CDR1 is SNHLY and CDR2 is FYNNEI. The CDR3 extends over 14 amino acids. The CDR3, as DNA: TGTGCCAGCAGGACTAGCGGGGGGGAGGTCGAGCAGTACTTC. This sequence encodes CASRTSGGEVEQYF. Drawing the rest from reference TRBV2 and TRBJ2-7, the complete variable domain is EPEVTQTPSHQVTQMGQEVILRCVPISNHLYFYWYRQILGQKVEFLVSFYNNEISEKSEIFDDQFSVERPDGSNFTLKIRSTKLEDSAMYFCASRTSGGEVEQYFGPGTRLTVT.

This sequence joins TRBV10-3 and TRBJ1-3, with 11 bases aligning to TRBD1. V trimming: 6 bases; J trimming: 4 bases; junction bases outside the gene matches: 8. This CDR3 spans 16 amino acids. Germline CDR1 is ENHRY and CDR2 is SYGVKD. CDR3 nucleotides: TGTGCCATCAGGGACAGGGGGCTATTCTCGGGAAACACCATATATTTT. Translated: CAIRDRGLFSGNTIYF.

This clone was counted once. The chain links TRBV7-9 to TRBJ2-5; 11 bases match TRBD2. The CDR3 has 14 amino acids. J gave up 2 bases and V 8 bases, and 4 bases lay outside the gene matches. Germline V gives CDR1 SEHNR, CDR2 FQNEAQ (reference sequence). The CDR3 loop is CASSGLAVQETQYF. The CDR3 coding sequence is TGTGCCAGCTCGGGACTAGCGGTACAAGAGACCCAGTACTTC.

V is TRBV5-1 and J is TRBJ2-1; 8 bases match TRBD2. V was clipped by 1 base and J by 4 bases; unmatched bases: 10. The germline gives CDR1 SGHRS, CDR2 YFSETQ. The CDR3 runs to 17 residues. As DNA, the CDR3 is TGCGCCAGCAGCTTGTTCGGGCGGGGGGCCGGGTACAATGAGCAGTTCTTC. Translated: CASSLFGRGAGYNEQFF.

This clone turned up a few times. The chain combines TRBV5-1 with TRBJ2-6; no definite D call. The V end lost 6 bases, the J end lost 0 bases, and 13 bases lay between the germline ends. The CDR3 has 16 residues. Looked up from germline, CDR1 is SGHRS and CDR2 is YFSETQ. CDR3 in amino acids: CASTRVHDSGANVLTF. DNA of the CDR3: TGCGCCAGCACTCGGGTACACGACTCTGGGGCCAACGTCCTGACTTTC.

The V gene is TRBV5-6, the J gene TRBJ2-7; 10 nucleotides align to TRBD1. Germline V gene data show CDR1 as SGHDT and CDR2 as YYEEEE. V dropped 1 base and J dropped 2; count of bases not matched to a gene: 9. The CDR3 contains 17 residues. This CDR3 reads CASSLRGPGQGTYEQYF. As DNA, the CDR3 is TGTGCCAGCAGCTTGAGGGGCCCGGGACAGGGGACCTACGAGCAGTACTTC.

The V and J genes are TRBV28 and TRBJ2-7; 8 bases are a match to TRBD2. The CDR3 has 15 residues. With 5 bases clipped from V and 0 bases from J, the junction kept 6 bases outside the gene matches. CDR1 and CDR2 (germline): MDHEN, SYDVKM. The CDR3 DNA is TGTGCCAGCAGTGTTACTAGCGGTAGCTCCTACGAGCAGTACTTC. Translating it yields CASSVTSGSSYEQYF.

The V gene is TRBV10-1, the J gene TRBJ2-6; 9 nucleotides align to TRBD1. The CDR3 contains 17 residues. V shed 2 bases and J 0 bases; nucleotides not matched to a gene: 2. The germline V gene has CDR1 WNHNN and CDR2 SYGVQD (reference sequence). The CDR3 loop reads CASSEDRGISGANVLTF. The CDR3 DNA sequence: TGCGCCAGCAGTGAGGACAGGGGGATCTCTGGGGCCAACGTCCTGACTTTC.

This clone was detected a few times. The CDR3 loop reads CASSLSYSELLYTF. CDR3 nucleotide sequence: TGTGCCAGCAGCCTTAGTTACTCGGAGCTCCTCTACACCTTC. V gene TRBV7-9 combines with J gene TRBJ1-2; the D is unclear. The CDR3 consists of 14 residues. V was cut by 5 bases and J by 10 bases, with 20 bases left in between. Looked up from germline, CDR1 is SEHNR and CDR2 is FQNEAQ (reference sequence). The full variable domain, in which reference TRBV7-9 and TRBJ1-2 provide the parts outside the CDR3, is DTGVSQNPRHKITKRGQNVTFRCDPISEHNRLYWYRQTLGQGPEFLTYFQNEAQLEKSRLLSDRFSAERPKGSFSTLEIQRTEQGDSAMYLCASSLSYSELLYTFGSGTRLTVV.

This chain links TRBV7-2 with TRBJ2-5; D may be TRBD2 (6 bases). Germline-derived CDR1 and CDR2 are SGHTA and FQGNSA. The CDR3 loop spans 14 amino acids. V was trimmed by 4 bases and J by 4 bases, leaving 13 bases between them. The CDR3 region is CASSSTYGGETQYF. DNA of the CDR3: TGTGCCAGCAGCTCCACTTACGGGGGAGAGACCCAGTACTTC.

The CDR3 loop is CASSLDRDNEQFF. The CDR3 coding sequence is TGTGCCAGCAGCCTAGACAGGGACAATGAGCAGTTCTTC. The gene calls are TRBV5-4 and TRBJ2-1, with 7 bases fitting TRBD1. CDR3 length: 13 residues. Germline V gives CDR1 SGHNT, CDR2 YYREEE (reference sequence). V lost 4 bases and J lost 5; bases outside the gene matches: 3. Together with reference TRBV5-4 and TRBJ2-1, the CDR3 gives the full variable domain: ETGVTQSPTHLIKTRGQQVTLRCSSQSGHNTVSWYQQALGQGPQFIFQYYREEENGRGNFPPRFSGLQFPNYSSELNVNALELDDSALYLCASSLDRDNEQFFGPGTRLTVL.

The chain is built from TRBV11-2 and TRBJ2-3, with no clear D. Germline assignment: CDR1 SGHAT and CDR2 FQNNGV. The V gene lost 5 bases and the J gene lost 0 bases, with 3 bases spanning the gap. The CDR3 totals 12 residues. This chain's CDR3 is CASSPSTDTQYF. The CDR3 nucleotides are TGTGCCAGCAGCCCTAGCACAGATACGCAGTATTTT.

V is TRBV5-4 and J is TRBJ2-3, with TRBD1 identical over 7 bases. CDR3 length equals 15 residues. Germline V gives CDR1 SGHNT, CDR2 YYREEE (reference sequence). V shed 4 bases and J 0 bases; nucleotides not matched to a gene: 5. The CDR3 spells CASSRPGQSTDTQYF. The CDR3 nucleotides are TGTGCCAGCAGCCGCCCGGGACAGAGCACAGATACGCAGTATTTT.

The chain has TRBV28 and TRBJ2-7; D unresolved. CDR1 is MDHEN and CDR2 is SYDVKM in the germline V gene. Trimming pared 7 bases from V and 3 bases from J, leaving 13 bases between. CDR3 size: 13 residues. CDR3 nucleotide sequence: TGTGCCAGCAAGAAGATTAGCAACTACGAGCAGTACTTC. This gives the protein CASKKISNYEQYF.

This chain uses TRBV28 with TRBJ1-2; 11 bases align to TRBD1. This CDR3 has 13 amino acids. From germline, CDR1 is MDHEN and CDR2 SYDVKM. V was clipped by 0 bases and J by 11 bases; unmatched bases: 2. The CDR3 is CASSLWGTGGYTF. Written as DNA, the CDR3 is TGTGCCAGCAGTTTATGGGGGACAGGGGGTTACACCTTC.

The chain employs TRBV11-2 and TRBJ2-7; D is undetermined. The CDR3 is 13 amino acids. The germline gives CDR1 SGHAT, CDR2 FQNNGV. V shed 1 base and J shed 5 bases, with 9 bases lying between them. The CDR3 region has the DNA TGTGCCAGCAGCTTAGGTGCAGGAAACGAGCAGTACTTC. Its protein product is CASSLGAGNEQYF. The entire variable domain, with the rest obtained from reference TRBV11-2 and TRBJ2-7, is as follows: EAGVAQSPRYKIIEKRQSVAFWCNPISGHATLYWYQQILGQGPKLLIQFQNNGVVDDSQLPKDRFSAERLKGVDSTLKIQPAKLEDSAVYLCASSLGAGNEQYFGPGTRLTVT.

J is TRBJ1-2 and V is TRBV27, with 7 nucleotides matching TRBD1. The CDR3 contains 13 residues. The germline CDR1 and CDR2 sequences are MNHEY and SMNVEV (reference sequence). V trimming: 6 bases; J trimming: 7 bases; junction bases outside the gene matches: 8. The CDR3 region is CASRVTGVGGYTF. CDR3 coding DNA: TGTGCCAGCAGGGTCACAGGGGTCGGTGGCTACACCTTC.

This chain joins TRBV4-3 and TRBJ2-7, with TRBD1 as a possible D gene (6 bases). Germline CDR1 and CDR2: LGHNA and YSLEER. This CDR3 has 14 residues. The V gene lost 0 bases and the J gene lost 1 base, with 7 bases spanning the gap. CDR3 DNA: TGCGCCAGCAGCCAAGAACAGGGTTCCTACGAGCAGTACTTC. Its protein product is CASSQEQGSYEQYF.

J is TRBJ2-5 and V is TRBV7-2, with D possibly TRBD2 on 6 matching bases. The CDR3 is made up of 16 amino acids. CDR1 and CDR2 (germline): SGHTA, FQGNSA. V was clipped by 5 bases and J by 2 bases, with 18 bases between them. CDR3 DNA sequence: TGTGCCAGCAGCCTTAAGGCTAGCGCGCCTCAAGAGACCCAGTACTTC. This gives the protein CASSLKASAPQETQYF.

This CDR3 is CASSLSGNFYGYTF. The CDR3 nucleotides read TGCGCCAGCAGTCTTTCGGGAAATTTCTATGGCTACACCTTC. The gene calls are TRBV5-1 and TRBJ1-2; no definite D call. The CDR3 runs 14 residues. The V gene's germline CDR1 is SGHRS and CDR2 YFSETQ. The V end was cut by 5 bases, the J end by 4 bases, with 15 bases between.

This clone was seen once. This chain joins TRBV29-1 and TRBJ1-2; D perhaps matches TRBD1 (5 bases). This CDR3 region has 12 residues. CDR1 SQVTM and CDR2 ANQGSEA come from the germline V gene. V lost 4 bases, J lost 4 bases, and 10 bases lay in between. CDR3 nucleotides: TGCAGCGTTGGGGGGACTCCCTATGGCTACACCTTC. Protein sequence: CSVGGTPYGYTF.

The gene calls are TRBV6-6 and TRBJ1-5; TRBD1 agrees at 9 bases. Germline loops: CDR1 MNHNY, CDR2 SVGAGI (reference sequence). This CDR3 has 13 amino acids. Unmatched junction bases numbered 0, after V lost 2 bases and J lost 7 bases. CDR3 residues: CASSYDRGQPQHF. CDR3 in DNA: TGTGCCAGCAGTTACGACAGGGGGCAGCCCCAGCATTTT.

The chain joins TRBV4-2 to TRBJ2-7; 9 nucleotides match TRBD1. V was clipped by 1 base and J by 2 bases; unmatched bases: 6. CDR1 is LGHNA, CDR2 YNFKEQ, per germline. The CDR3 has 16 amino acids. CDR3 sequence: CASSQGNRDRAYEQYF. The CDR3 DNA reads TGTGCCAGCAGCCAAGGTAACCGGGACAGGGCCTACGAGCAGTACTTC.

This clone was observed a single time. The chain couples TRBV5-1 to TRBJ1-6; tentative D call: TRBD1 (5 bases). The CDR3 is made up of 14 amino acids. Germline V gives CDR1 SGHRS, CDR2 YFSETQ. V lost 2 bases and J lost 4, with 7 bases in between. The CDR3 sequence: CASSLTGYNSPLHF. The CDR3 region has the DNA TGCGCCAGCAGCTTAACAGGATATAATTCACCCCTCCACTTT.

In its sample, this clone was seen once. V and J are TRBV2 and TRBJ1-1; no clear D. CDR1 is SNHLY and CDR2 is FYNNEI in the germline V gene. The CDR3 consists of 13 residues. The V end was cut by 2 bases, the J end by 11 bases, with 15 bases between. The CDR3 sequence is CASSENTSGMAFF. The CDR3 DNA reads as TGTGCCAGCAGTGAAAACACTTCGGGGATGGCTTTCTTT. The full variable domain, with the rest looked up from reference TRBV2 and TRBJ1-1, is EPEVTQTPSHQVTQMGQEVILRCVPISNHLYFYWYRQILGQKVEFLVSFYNNEISEKSEIFDDQFSVERPDGSNFTLKIRSTKLEDSAMYFCASSENTSGMAFFGQGTRLTVV.

The chain has TRBV15 and TRBJ2-1; perhaps TRBD2 as D (6 bases). CDR3 length equals 15 residues. CDR1 is LNHNV, CDR2 YYDKDF, per germline (reference sequence). Trimming shortened V by 1 base and J by 4 bases, and 11 bases separated the two germline ends. This CDR3 reads CATSRVGGKYNEQFF. The CDR3 coding sequence is TGTGCCACCAGCAGAGTGGGGGGAAAATACAATGAGCAGTTCTTC.

This clone turned up a few times. The chain is built from TRBV5-8 and TRBJ1-2; TRBD1 is a possible D gene (5 bases). Trimming shortened V by 5 bases and J by 8 bases, and 13 bases separated the two germline ends. The germline CDR1 and CDR2 sequences are SGHTS and YDEGEE. The CDR3 has 12 residues. The CDR3 sequence is CASRVAGEGYTF. The CDR3 nucleotides read TGTGCCAGCAGGGTTGCGGGGGAAGGCTACACCTTC.